This T cell receptor beta chain was obtained from a study of CD8 T cells in ankylosing spondylitis. Overall study findings and caveats: Disease-linked clones reportedly concentrated significantly in matched ankylosing spondylitis synovial fluid. In reactive arthritis synovial fluid and blood, some motif variants had been reported before.

To note about this clonotype: The antigen remains unidentified.

Construction of TCR beta libraries was performed using quantitative 5'-RACE with molecular barcodes. TCRdb passed the 5' RACE reads through MiXCR, listing each CDR3 protein once. This repertoire shows approximately 340,000 distinct CDR3 sequences, roughly 14% found once; its top ten account for about 1.1%. This clonotype was obtained from a male donor with ankylosing spondylitis or in good health (not recorded which). Sequencing was done on a sample of blood, either unsorted or a sorted T cell fraction (not recorded which).

Written as DNA, the CDR3 is TGTGCCAGCAGAGAACGCCCGGGACAAAGAGAGGATGAGCAGTTCTTC. Its translation: CASRERPGQREDEQFF. The genes are TRBV7-6 and TRBJ2-1; D possibly corresponds to TRBD1 (6 bases). This CDR3 is 16 amino acids long. Trimming shortened V by 6 bases and J by 8 bases, and 23 bases separated the two germline ends. Germline lookup yields CDR1 SGHVS and CDR2 FNYEAQ.